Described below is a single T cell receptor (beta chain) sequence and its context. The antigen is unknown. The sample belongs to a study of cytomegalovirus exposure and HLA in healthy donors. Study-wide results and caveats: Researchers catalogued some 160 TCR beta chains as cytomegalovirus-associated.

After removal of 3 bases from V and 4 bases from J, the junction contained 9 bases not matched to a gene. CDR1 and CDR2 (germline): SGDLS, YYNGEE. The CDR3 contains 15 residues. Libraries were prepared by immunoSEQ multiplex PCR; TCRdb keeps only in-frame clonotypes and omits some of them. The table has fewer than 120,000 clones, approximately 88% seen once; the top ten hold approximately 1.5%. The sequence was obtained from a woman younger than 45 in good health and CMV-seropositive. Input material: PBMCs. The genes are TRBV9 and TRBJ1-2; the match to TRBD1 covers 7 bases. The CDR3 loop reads CASSAGGPGAYGYTF. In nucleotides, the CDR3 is TGTGCCAGCAGCGCAGGGGGTCCAGGGGCCTATGGCTACACCTTC.